The 14 T cell receptor beta chains below come from one sample, sequenced in a study of identifying expanded T cells in peripheral blood. Generated by immunoSEQ multiplex PCR, the TCRdb table keeps only in-frame clones and is missing some. Counted here are about 52,000 clones, approximately 86% occurring once; the ten biggest clones make up about 14%. What was sequenced was blood. The receptor set was obtained from a person aged 18 to 70 in good health.

This clone was observed a few times. The CDR3 spells CASSTSTGVSGGYTF. Written as DNA, the CDR3 is TGTGCCAGTAGTACGTCGACAGGGGTTAGTGGTGGCTACACCTTC. The chain links TRBV19 to TRBJ1-2; 8 bases match TRBD1. Germline V gene lookup returns CDR1 LNHDA and CDR2 SQIVND (reference sequence). This CDR3 region has 15 residues. V was pared by 4 bases and J by 7 bases, with 11 bases of the junction left unmatched.

The genes are TRBV15 and TRBJ2-4; TRBD1 might be the D (5 bases). The CDR3 is 14 amino acids. The V end lost 2 bases, the J end lost 5 bases, and 10 bases lay between the germline ends. Per the germline V gene, CDR1 is LNHNV and CDR2 is YYDKDF (reference sequence). The DNA of the CDR3 is TGTGCCACCAGCAGATCCCTAGGGGAAAACATTCAGTACTTC. Amino acids: CATSRSLGENIQYF.

The chain is built from TRBV6-1 and TRBJ1-6; 9 bases agree with TRBD1. CDR1 and CDR2 from the germline V gene are MNHNS and SASEGT. The V and J ends lost 6 bases and 8 bases, in that order; junction bases with no gene match: 8. The CDR3 spans 15 residues. The CDR3 loop reads CASSGLGQGDSPLHF. In DNA, the CDR3 is TGTGCCAGCAGCGGGCTGGGACAGGGAGATTCACCCCTCCACTTT.

CDR3 residues: CASSGSGSDTQYF. The CDR3 coding sequence is TGCGCCAGCAGCGGATCAGGGTCAGATACGCAGTATTTT. V and J are TRBV5-1 and TRBJ2-3, with a weak D call TRBD1 (5 bases). The V gene lost 4 bases and the J gene lost 4 bases, with 10 bases spanning the gap. In germline, CDR1 is SGHRS, CDR2 YFSETQ. The CDR3 length is 13 residues.

Points on this clone: Other DNA sequences in the sample encode the same CDR3. The chain joins TRBV6-5 to TRBJ2-3; D may be TRBD2 (6 bases). Germline values: CDR1 MNHEY, CDR2 SVGAGI. V was clipped by 6 bases and J by 2 bases, with 12 bases between them. CDR3 length: 14 amino acids. CDR3 DNA sequence: TGTGCCAGCAGCCCAGGCGGGACCACAGATACGCAGTATTTT. This codes for CASSPGGTTDTQYF.

This clone was counted once. The chain couples TRBV28 to TRBJ1-2; no clear D gene. In germline, CDR1 is MDHEN, CDR2 SYDVKM. Trimming stripped 4 bases from V and 6 bases from J, with 18 bases between. The CDR3 spans 15 residues. CDR3 region: CASSSADDNYHGYTF. CDR3 sequence (DNA): TGTGCCAGCAGTTCTGCCGATGACAATTATCATGGCTACACCTTC.

DNA for the CDR3: TGTGCCAGCAGCCCCCGCCCGGCGGGTGGCTACACCTTC. This codes for CASSPRPAGGYTF. V usage is TRBV9 and J usage is TRBJ1-2; D not resolved. The CDR3 runs 13 residues. V lost 4 bases, J lost 7 bases, and 14 bases lay in between. CDR1 is SGDLS, CDR2 YYNGEE, per germline. Full variable domain (outside the CDR3, taken from reference TRBV9 and TRBJ1-2): DSGVTQTPKHLITATGQRVTLRCSPRSGDLSVYWYQQSLDQGLQFLIQYYNGEERAKGNILERFSAQQFPDLHSELNLSSLELGDSALYFCASSPRPAGGYTFGSGTRLTVV.

The chain recombines TRBV7-9 with TRBJ1-1; D gene uncertain. The length of the CDR3 is 12 residues. Germline CDR1 and CDR2: SEHNR and FQNEAQ (reference sequence). V was pared by 5 bases and J by 11 bases, with 15 bases between. CDR3 coding DNA: TGTGCCAGCAGCCCTGTGGGAGCAGTGGCTTTCTTT. It codes for CASSPVGAVAFF. Full variable domain (rest looked up from reference TRBV7-9 and TRBJ1-1): DTGVSQNPRHKITKRGQNVTFRCDPISEHNRLYWYRQTLGQGPEFLTYFQNEAQLEKSRLLSDRFSAERPKGSFSTLEIQRTEQGDSAMYLCASSPVGAVAFFGQGTRLTVV.

This clone has just one count. This chain joins TRBV5-1 and TRBJ1-5; D is perhaps TRBD1 (5 bases). V was cut by 0 bases and J by 2 bases, with 12 bases left in between. The germline CDR1 and CDR2 sequences are SGHRS and YFSETQ. The CDR3 is 16 amino acids. The CDR3, as DNA: TGCGCCAGCAGCTTGGTTGGGGGATCAGGCAATCAGCCCCAGCATTTT. This codes for CASSLVGGSGNQPQHF.

This chain links TRBV7-2 with TRBJ1-2, with 7 bases fitting TRBD1. After removal of 6 bases from V and 4 bases from J, the junction contained 11 bases not matched to a gene. CDR1 is SGHTA, CDR2 FQGNSA, per germline. CDR3 length: 15 residues. The CDR3 DNA follows: TGTGCCAGCAGAATCCCGGGACAGAACCTCTATGGCTACACCTTC. Translated, it gives CASRIPGQNLYGYTF. Using reference TRBV7-2 and TRBJ1-2 for the parts outside the CDR3, the full variable domain is GAGVSQSPSNKVTEKGKDVELRCDPISGHTALYWYRQSLGQGLEFLIYFQGNSAPDKSGLPSDRFSAERTGGSVSTLTIQRTQQEDSAVYLCASRIPGQNLYGYTFGSGTRLTVV.

In its sample, this clone was seen a few times. V usage is TRBV29-1 and J usage is TRBJ1-2; TRBD1 is a possible D gene (6 bases). Looked up from germline, CDR1 is SQVTM and CDR2 is ANQGSEA. This CDR3 is 11 amino acids long. Trimming cost V 7 bases and J 7 bases, with 13 bases left between them. The CDR3 loop reads CSAGALSGYTF. The CDR3 DNA sequence: TGCAGCGCGGGGGCTTTGAGTGGCTACACCTTC.

J is TRBJ1-1 and V is TRBV6-1; TRBD1 might be the D (6 bases). Trimming pared 7 bases from V and 11 bases from J, leaving 11 bases between. The CDR3 consists of 10 residues. Germline V gene sequence: CDR1 MNHNS, CDR2 SASEGT. CDR3 amino acids: CASIGQSAFF. For the CDR3, the DNA is TGTGCCAGCATTGGACAGTCGGCTTTCTTT.

This clone occurred a few times. This chain uses TRBV10-3 with TRBJ1-3, with TRBD1 identical over 10 bases. Germline trimming cut 9 bases from V and 0 bases from J; bases unmatched to any gene: 5. This CDR3 is built from 15 residues. Germline V gene data show CDR1 as ENHRY and CDR2 as SYGVKD. CDR3 protein: CAIRQGAISGNTIYF. The CDR3 region has the DNA TGTGCCATTCGACAGGGGGCAATCTCTGGAAACACCATATATTTT.

The chain links TRBV18 to TRBJ1-6; 7 bases match TRBD1. The length of the CDR3 is 14 residues. The V segment lost 1 base and the J segment 10 bases; nucleotides outside the gene matches: 4. CDR1 and CDR2 from the germline V gene are KGHSH and LQKENI. CDR3 protein: CASSPQGAGSPLHF. CDR3 in DNA: TGTGCCAGCTCACCACAGGGGGCTGGATCACCCCTCCACTTT. The complete variable domain, with remaining parts taken from reference TRBV18 and TRBJ1-6, reads NAGVMQNPRHLVRRRGQEARLRCSPMKGHSHVYWYRQLPEEGLKFMVYLQKENIIDESGMPKERFSAEFPKEGPSILRIQQVVRGDSAAYFCASSPQGAGSPLHFGNGTRLTVT.